These 25 T cell receptor beta chains were sequenced from one sample in a study of follicular helper T cells after annual influenza vaccination. This sample's time point: 2013-2014 season, 7 days after vaccination. Method: immunoSEQ multiplex PCR; TCRdb's copy keeps in-frame clones and lacks some. The sample has approximately 600 clones; roughly nine tenths are singletons. Specimen: CXCR5+ CD38+ circulating T follicular helper cells from blood, collected 7 days after influenza vaccination. Subset described: circulating Tfh, non-naive CD4+CXCR5+PD-1+ (ICOS+CD38+ or ICOS-CD38-). All receptors derive from an adult who received the influenza vaccine.

This clone was observed a single time. Here the CDR3 DNA reads TGTGCCAGCAGCCGGGAGGGTCGGGAGACCCAGTACTTC. It translates to CASSREGRETQYF. The chain links TRBV2 to TRBJ2-5, with 8 positions matching TRBD2. V was pared by 6 bases and J by 5 bases, with 5 bases of the junction left unmatched. This CDR3 spans 13 amino acids. Germline values: CDR1 SNHLY, CDR2 FYNNEI.

V and J are TRBV5-1 and TRBJ2-1; TRBD2 aligns across 7 bases. Per the germline V gene, CDR1 is SGHRS and CDR2 is YFSETQ. The V and J ends lost 0 bases and 8 bases, in that order; junction bases with no gene match: 11. This CDR3 has 16 amino acids. The CDR3 protein is CASSLEGRGKDDEQFF. The CDR3 DNA follows: TGCGCCAGCAGCTTGGAAGGGCGGGGGAAGGACGATGAGCAGTTCTTC. Full variable domain (remainder filled in from reference TRBV5-1 and TRBJ2-1): KAGVTQTPRYLIKTRGQQVTLSCSPISGHRSVSWYQQTPGQGLQFLFEYFSETQRNKGNFPGRFSGRQFSNSRSEMNVSTLELGDSALYLCASSLEGRGKDDEQFFGPGTRLTVL.

The chain combines TRBV7-9 with TRBJ2-5; tentative D call: TRBD2 (6 bases). Germline V gene lookup returns CDR1 SEHNR and CDR2 FQNEAQ (reference sequence). CDR3 size: 15 residues. V gave up 1 base and J gave up 2 bases, with 11 bases separating them. Here the CDR3 reads CASSLDGSRQETQYF. Written as DNA, the CDR3 is TGTGCCAGCAGCTTAGACGGGAGCCGACAAGAGACCCAGTACTTC.

The chain employs TRBV6-1 and TRBJ1-6; D perhaps matches TRBD1 (6 bases). Germline V gives CDR1 MNHNS, CDR2 SASEGT. The CDR3 consists of 14 residues. V gave up 2 bases and J gave up 8 bases, with 10 bases separating them. The CDR3: CASSEQGMDSPLHF. The CDR3 coding sequence is TGTGCCAGCAGTGAACAGGGGATGGATTCACCCCTCCACTTT.

This clone turned up a few times. This rearrangement joins TRBV19 to TRBJ1-2; unclear D gene. V was trimmed by 0 bases and J by 3 bases, leaving 14 bases between them. CDR3 length equals 16 residues. The germline V gene encodes CDR1 LNHDA and CDR2 SQIVND (reference sequence). The CDR3 sequence: CASSIDRAMVYYGYTF. The CDR3 DNA reads as TGTGCCAGTAGTATAGATCGAGCAATGGTATACTATGGCTACACCTTC.

This clone was picked up one time. The chain uses TRBV5-1 and TRBJ2-7; 8 nucleotides line up with TRBD1. CDR1 and CDR2 (germline): SGHRS, YFSETQ. The CDR3 loop spans 16 amino acids. V lost 0 bases, J lost 2 bases, and 7 bases stayed unmatched. The CDR3 sequence: CASSLEAGGGAYEQYF. CDR3 DNA sequence: TGCGCCAGCAGCTTGGAGGCAGGGGGCGGTGCCTACGAGCAGTACTTC. Drawing the rest from reference TRBV5-1 and TRBJ2-7, the complete variable domain is KAGVTQTPRYLIKTRGQQVTLSCSPISGHRSVSWYQQTPGQGLQFLFEYFSETQRNKGNFPGRFSGRQFSNSRSEMNVSTLELGDSALYLCASSLEAGGGAYEQYFGPGTRLTVT.

The chain has TRBV5-6 and TRBJ2-7; 10 bases are a match to TRBD2. The CDR3 is made up of 16 amino acids. V lost 6 bases to trimming and J lost 2 bases; unmatched junction nucleotides: 11. Germline V gene sequence: CDR1 SGHDT, CDR2 YYEEEE. The CDR3 reads CASTPGVTSGTYEQYF. CDR3 coding DNA: TGTGCCAGCACCCCGGGCGTCACTAGCGGGACCTACGAGCAGTACTTC.

V gene TRBV7-9 combines with J gene TRBJ2-1; D perhaps matches TRBD2 (6 bases). V lost 5 bases to trimming and J lost 10 bases, with 15 bases between them. This CDR3 is 13 amino acids long. Germline V gives CDR1 SEHNR, CDR2 FQNEAQ (reference sequence). CDR3 loop: CASSSRPAGEQFF. The CDR3 DNA reads as TGTGCCAGCAGCAGCAGACCGGCGGGAGAGCAGTTCTTC.

The chain recombines TRBV30 with TRBJ1-2, with D possibly being TRBD1 (6 bases). The V gene's germline CDR1 is GTSNPN and CDR2 SVGIG (reference sequence). The CDR3 is 13 residues long. V was cut by 1 base and J by 3 bases, with 9 bases left in between. The CDR3 loop reads CAWSEQGHYGYTF. The DNA for the CDR3 is TGTGCCTGGAGTGAACAGGGACACTATGGCTACACCTTC.

DNA of the CDR3: TGTGCCACCTCGGAGGGGGCGTACCAAGAGACCCAGTACTTC. Protein product: CATSEGAYQETQYF. The J gene is TRBJ2-5, the V gene TRBV28; TRBD1 is a possible D gene (7 bases). The CDR3 runs 14 residues. V gave up 10 bases and J gave up 0 bases, with 15 bases separating them. Per the germline V gene, CDR1 is MDHEN and CDR2 is SYDVKM.

The chain uses TRBV5-1 and TRBJ2-5; 8 bases are shared with TRBD2. CDR3 length: 16 amino acids. J was trimmed by 2 bases and V by 0 bases; bases with no gene match: 6. Germline CDR1 reads SGHRS; CDR2 reads YFSETQ. In DNA, the CDR3 is TGCGCCAGCAGCTTGGGAGCGGGGGCGACACAAGAGACCCAGTACTTC. Residues: CASSLGAGATQETQYF. Full variable domain (rest looked up from reference TRBV5-1 and TRBJ2-5): KAGVTQTPRYLIKTRGQQVTLSCSPISGHRSVSWYQQTPGQGLQFLFEYFSETQRNKGNFPGRFSGRQFSNSRSEMNVSTLELGDSALYLCASSLGAGATQETQYFGPGTRLLVL.

V and J are TRBV5-1 and TRBJ2-1, with TRBD1 identical over 9 bases. The CDR3 totals 14 residues. V was pared by 3 bases and J by 5 bases, with 3 bases of the junction left unmatched. Germline CDR1 SGHRS, CDR2 YFSETQ. The CDR3, as DNA: TGCGCCAGCAGCTCGGGACAGGGTCACAATGAGCAGTTCTTC. As protein: CASSSGQGHNEQFF.

This chain uses TRBV2 with TRBJ2-7; D gene unclear. Per germline, CDR1 SNHLY and CDR2 FYNNEI. The CDR3 sequence is 11 residues long. The V gene lost 4 bases and the J gene lost 4 bases, with 5 bases spanning the gap. Here the CDR3 DNA reads TGTGCCAGCAGTGCCGGGTACGAGCAGTACTTC. Amino acid sequence: CASSAGYEQYF.

This clone has a handful of counts. This sequence joins TRBV27 and TRBJ2-3, with 11 bases lining up with TRBD2. With 4 bases clipped from V and 0 bases from J, the junction kept 6 bases outside the gene matches. Per the germline V gene, CDR1 is MNHEY and CDR2 is SMNVEV (reference sequence). The length of the CDR3 is 17 residues. The CDR3 nucleotides are TGTGCCAGCAGTTCCGAGACTAGCGGGACGAGCACAGATACGCAGTATTTT. The encoded protein is CASSSETSGTSTDTQYF.

This clone was seen a few times. The V and J genes are TRBV10-3 and TRBJ1-1; 10 bases are a match to TRBD1. The germline V gene encodes CDR1 ENHRY and CDR2 SYGVKD. The CDR3 totals 15 residues. Unmatched junction bases numbered 3, after V lost 0 bases and J lost 5 bases. The chain's CDR3 is CAISESSGQGTEAFF. The CDR3 coding sequence is TGTGCCATCAGTGAGTCGTCGGGACAGGGGACTGAAGCTTTCTTT.

The V gene is TRBV15, the J gene TRBJ1-5; D unresolved. Germline CDR1 is LNHNV and CDR2 is YYDKDF (reference sequence). V lost 1 base to trimming and J lost 6 bases, with 7 bases between them. The CDR3 runs to 13 residues. The CDR3 loop is CATSRGPGQPQHF. DNA of the CDR3: TGTGCCACCAGCAGAGGTCCGGGTCAGCCCCAGCATTTT. The variable domain in full, completed from reference TRBV15 and TRBJ1-5, reads DAMVIQNPRYQVTQFGKPVTLSCSQTLNHNVMYWYQQKSSQAPKLLFHYYDKDFNNEADTPDNFQSRRPNTSFCFLDIRSPGLGDTAMYLCATSRGPGQPQHFGDGTRLSIL.

This sequence joins TRBV28 and TRBJ2-7, with 13 bases fitting TRBD2. Germline assignment: CDR1 MDHEN and CDR2 SYDVKM. CDR3 length: 16 amino acids. Trimming cost V 6 bases and J 5 bases; bases outside gene matches: 10. This chain's CDR3 is CASRAERTSGSNEQYF. The CDR3 coding sequence is TGTGCCAGCAGAGCCGAACGGACTAGCGGGAGTAACGAGCAGTACTTC.

This clone was picked up one time. The rearrangement links TRBV7-3 to TRBJ2-1; tentative D call: TRBD2 (7 bases). The CDR3 has 15 residues. Trimming left V 2 bases short and J 8 bases short, with 16 bases between. Germline assignment: CDR1 SGHTA and CDR2 FQGTGA. The CDR3 coding sequence is TGTGCCAGCAGCTTAGGAGGGGGGGCCCGGTATGAGCAGTTCTTC. This gives the protein CASSLGGGARYEQFF.

The chain couples TRBV28 to TRBJ1-1; D perhaps matches TRBD1 (6 bases). Trimming stripped 5 bases from V and 2 bases from J, with 12 bases between. This CDR3 is 14 amino acids long. Germline V gene lookup returns CDR1 MDHEN and CDR2 SYDVKM. CDR3 amino acids: CASSLTGSNTEAFF. In nucleotides, the CDR3 is TGTGCCAGCAGTCTTACAGGGTCCAACACTGAAGCTTTCTTT.

This clone has only one observation. The chain combines TRBV28 with TRBJ1-6; tentatively, D is TRBD1 (5 bases). Germline-derived CDR1 and CDR2 are MDHEN and SYDVKM. This CDR3 comprises 15 residues. V gave up 3 bases and J gave up 10 bases, with 16 bases separating them. Written as DNA, the CDR3 is TGTGCCAGCAGTTTTAGGGACCGCGCGGGATCACCCCTCCACTTT. As protein: CASSFRDRAGSPLHF.

V and J are TRBV7-3 and TRBJ2-1, with TRBD1 matching over 9 bases. From germline, CDR1 is SGHTA and CDR2 FQGTGA. The V and J ends lost 5 bases and 4 bases, in that order; junction bases with no gene match: 6. The CDR3 spans 15 residues. CDR3 sequence reads: CASSTAGTGYNEQFF. The CDR3 DNA sequence: TGTGCCAGCAGCACCGCCGGGACAGGGTACAATGAGCAGTTCTTC.

The chain is built from TRBV6-5 and TRBJ1-1, with 7 bases aligning to TRBD1. With V trimmed by 5 bases and J by 3 bases, 6 bases remained unmatched. CDR1 is MNHEY, CDR2 SVGAGI, per germline. The CDR3 is 14 amino acids. The CDR3 loop is CASSLQTGDTEAFF. Here the CDR3 DNA reads TGTGCCAGCAGTCTCCAAACAGGGGACACTGAAGCTTTCTTT.

This clone was observed a handful of times. CDR3 sequence (DNA): TGCGCCAGCAGTGGTCCGTCCTACGAGCAGTACTTC. Translated, it gives CASSGPSYEQYF. The rearrangement uses TRBV10-1 and TRBJ2-7; D not certain. This CDR3 is 12 amino acids long. V dropped 4 bases and J dropped 1 base, with 5 bases sitting between them. Germline assignment: CDR1 WNHNN and CDR2 SYGVQD (reference sequence).

About this clone itself: Mismatch with germline at one junction end may stem from a read error. The chain is built from TRBV7-7 and TRBJ2-3; D is undetermined. The CDR3 has 13 amino acids. Germline CDR1 and CDR2: SSHAT and FNYEAQ (reference sequence). CDR3 region: CASSPARTDTQYF. The CDR3 DNA is TGTGCTAGCAGCCCGGCGAGGACAGATACGCAGTATTTT.

This rearrangement joins TRBV7-9 to TRBJ2-7, with D possibly matching TRBD1 (6 bases). From germline, CDR1 is SEHNR and CDR2 FQNEAQ (reference sequence). The CDR3 extends over 15 amino acids. V lost 0 bases and J 2 bases, leaving 11 bases between the germline ends. The CDR3 nucleotides are TGTGCCAGCAGCTTAGCTTCACAGGGAGCCTACGAGCAGTACTTC. Residues: CASSLASQGAYEQYF.